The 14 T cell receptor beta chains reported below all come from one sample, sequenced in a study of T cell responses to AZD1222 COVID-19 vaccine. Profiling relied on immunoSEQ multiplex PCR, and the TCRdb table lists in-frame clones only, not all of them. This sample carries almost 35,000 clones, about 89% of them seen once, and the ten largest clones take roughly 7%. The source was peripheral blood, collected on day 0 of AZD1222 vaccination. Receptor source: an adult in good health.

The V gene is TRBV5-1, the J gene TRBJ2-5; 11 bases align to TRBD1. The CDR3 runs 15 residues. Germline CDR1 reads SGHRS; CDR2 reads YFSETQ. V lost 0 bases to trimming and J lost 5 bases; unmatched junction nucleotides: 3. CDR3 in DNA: TGCGCCAGCAGCTTGGGGACAGGGGGCGGGGAGACCCAGTACTTC. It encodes CASSLGTGGGETQYF.

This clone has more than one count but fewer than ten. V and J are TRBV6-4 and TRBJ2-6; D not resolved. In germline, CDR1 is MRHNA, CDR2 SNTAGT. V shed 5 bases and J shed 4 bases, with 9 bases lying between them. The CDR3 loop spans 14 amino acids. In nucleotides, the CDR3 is TGTGCCAGCAGTTCCAGTCGAGGGGCCAACGTCCTGACTTTC. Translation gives CASSSSRGANVLTF.

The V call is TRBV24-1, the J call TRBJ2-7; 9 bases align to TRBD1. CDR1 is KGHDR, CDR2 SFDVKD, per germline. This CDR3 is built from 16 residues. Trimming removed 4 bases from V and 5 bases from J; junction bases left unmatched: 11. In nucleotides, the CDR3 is TGTGCCACCAGTGACCCATCCAGGGACAGGGTGCACGAGCAGTACTTC. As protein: CATSDPSRDRVHEQYF.

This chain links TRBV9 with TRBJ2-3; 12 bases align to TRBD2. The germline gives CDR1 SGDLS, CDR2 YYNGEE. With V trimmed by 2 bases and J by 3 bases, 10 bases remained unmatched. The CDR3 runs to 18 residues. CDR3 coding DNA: TGTGCCAGCAGCGTCGGGACTAGCGGGCGAGGTTGGACAGATACGCAGTATTTT. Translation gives CASSVGTSGRGWTDTQYF.

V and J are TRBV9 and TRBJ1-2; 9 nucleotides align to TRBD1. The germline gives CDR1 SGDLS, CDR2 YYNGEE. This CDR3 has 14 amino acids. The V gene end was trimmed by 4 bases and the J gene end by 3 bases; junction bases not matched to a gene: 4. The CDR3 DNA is TGTGCCAGCAGCTTGGGACAGGGCCACTATGGCTACACCTTC. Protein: CASSLGQGHYGYTF.

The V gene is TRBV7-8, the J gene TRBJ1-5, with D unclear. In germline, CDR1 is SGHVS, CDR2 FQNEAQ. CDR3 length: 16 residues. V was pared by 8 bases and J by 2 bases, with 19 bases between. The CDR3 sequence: CASSSSQKWGNQPQHF. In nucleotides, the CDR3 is TGTGCCAGCTCCAGTTCGCAGAAGTGGGGCAATCAGCCCCAGCATTTT.

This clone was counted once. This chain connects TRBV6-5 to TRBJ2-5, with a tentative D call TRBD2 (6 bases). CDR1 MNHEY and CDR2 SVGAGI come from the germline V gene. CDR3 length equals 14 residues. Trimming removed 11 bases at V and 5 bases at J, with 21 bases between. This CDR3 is CAPGNSGSWETQYF. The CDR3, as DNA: TGTGCCCCGGGGAACAGCGGGTCGTGGGAGACCCAGTACTTC.

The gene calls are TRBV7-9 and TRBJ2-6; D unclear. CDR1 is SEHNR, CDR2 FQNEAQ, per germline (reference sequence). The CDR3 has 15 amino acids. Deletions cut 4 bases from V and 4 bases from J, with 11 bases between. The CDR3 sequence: CASSSSRTGANVLTF. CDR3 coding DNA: TGTGCCAGCAGCTCATCTCGAACAGGGGCCAACGTCCTGACTTTC.

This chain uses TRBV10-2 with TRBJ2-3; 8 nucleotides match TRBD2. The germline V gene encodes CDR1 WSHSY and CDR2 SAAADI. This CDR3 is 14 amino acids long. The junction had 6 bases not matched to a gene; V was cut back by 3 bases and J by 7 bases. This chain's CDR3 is CASSESGRLNTQYF. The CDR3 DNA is TGCGCCAGCAGTGAAAGCGGGAGATTAAATACGCAGTATTTT.

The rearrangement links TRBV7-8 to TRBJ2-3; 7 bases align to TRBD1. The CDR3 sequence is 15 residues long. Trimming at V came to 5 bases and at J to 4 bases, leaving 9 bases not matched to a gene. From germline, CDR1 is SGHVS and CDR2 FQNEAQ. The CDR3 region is CASSAKTGIPDTQYF. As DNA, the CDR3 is TGTGCCAGCAGCGCTAAGACAGGGATCCCAGATACGCAGTATTTT.

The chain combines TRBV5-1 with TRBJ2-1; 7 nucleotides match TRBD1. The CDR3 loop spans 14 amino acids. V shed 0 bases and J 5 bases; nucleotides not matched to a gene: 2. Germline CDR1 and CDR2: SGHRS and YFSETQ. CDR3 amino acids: CASSLVGTDNEQFF. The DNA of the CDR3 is TGCGCCAGCAGCTTGGTCGGGACAGACAATGAGCAGTTCTTC.

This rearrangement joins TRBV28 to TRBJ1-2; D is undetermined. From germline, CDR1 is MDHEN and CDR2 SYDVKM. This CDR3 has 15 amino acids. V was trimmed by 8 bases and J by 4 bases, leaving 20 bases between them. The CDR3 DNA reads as TGTGCCAGCGTCCTGGGAGCTTGGCGGAGCTATGGCTACACCTTC. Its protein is CASVLGAWRSYGYTF.

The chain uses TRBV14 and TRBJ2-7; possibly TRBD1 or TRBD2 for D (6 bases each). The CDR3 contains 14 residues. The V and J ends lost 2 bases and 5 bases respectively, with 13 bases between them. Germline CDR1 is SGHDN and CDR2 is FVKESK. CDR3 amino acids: CASSQQGTGHEQYF. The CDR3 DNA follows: TGTGCCAGCAGCCAACAGGGGACTGGGCACGAGCAGTACTTC.

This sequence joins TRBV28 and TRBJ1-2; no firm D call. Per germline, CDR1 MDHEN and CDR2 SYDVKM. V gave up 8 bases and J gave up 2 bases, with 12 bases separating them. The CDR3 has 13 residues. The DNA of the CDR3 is TGTGCCAGCGGACGATACAAGAACTATGGCTACACCTTC. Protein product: CASGRYKNYGYTF.